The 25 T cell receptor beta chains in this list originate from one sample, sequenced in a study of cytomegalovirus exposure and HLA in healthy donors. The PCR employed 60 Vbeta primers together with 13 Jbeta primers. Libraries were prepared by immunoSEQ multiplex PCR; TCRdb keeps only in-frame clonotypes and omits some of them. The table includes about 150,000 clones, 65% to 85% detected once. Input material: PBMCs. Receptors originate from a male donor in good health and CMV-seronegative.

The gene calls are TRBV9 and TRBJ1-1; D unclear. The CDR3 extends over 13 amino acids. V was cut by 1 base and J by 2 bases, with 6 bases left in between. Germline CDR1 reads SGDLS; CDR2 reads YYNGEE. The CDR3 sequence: CASSVIGNTEAFF. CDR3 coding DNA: TGTGCCAGCAGCGTAATCGGTAACACTGAAGCTTTCTTT.

The CDR3 sequence is CASSDKDSSDYEQYF. CDR3 nucleotides: TGTGCCAGCAGTGATAAGGACAGCTCGGACTACGAGCAGTACTTC. V gene TRBV6-1 combines with J gene TRBJ2-7, with D possibly matching TRBD1 (6 bases). Trimming stripped 3 bases from V and 3 bases from J, with 15 bases between. From germline, CDR1 is MNHNS and CDR2 SASEGT. This CDR3 region has 15 residues.

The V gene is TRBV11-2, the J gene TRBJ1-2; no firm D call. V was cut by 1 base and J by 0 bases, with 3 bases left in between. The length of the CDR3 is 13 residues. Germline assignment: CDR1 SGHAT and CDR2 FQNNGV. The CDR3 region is CASSLATNYGYTF. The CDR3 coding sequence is TGTGCCAGCAGCTTAGCCACTAACTATGGCTACACCTTC.

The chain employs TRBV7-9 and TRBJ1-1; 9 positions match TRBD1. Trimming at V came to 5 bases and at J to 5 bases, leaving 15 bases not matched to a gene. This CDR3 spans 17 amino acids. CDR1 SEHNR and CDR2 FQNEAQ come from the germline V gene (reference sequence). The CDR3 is CASSPRLRTGGRTEAFF. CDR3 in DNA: TGTGCCAGCAGCCCAAGGTTACGCACAGGGGGCCGGACTGAAGCTTTCTTT.

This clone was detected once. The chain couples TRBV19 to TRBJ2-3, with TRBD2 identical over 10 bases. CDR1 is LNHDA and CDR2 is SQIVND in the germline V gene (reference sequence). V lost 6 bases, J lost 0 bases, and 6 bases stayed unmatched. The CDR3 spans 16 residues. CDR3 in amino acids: CASRLSGRRSTDTQYF. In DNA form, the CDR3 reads TGTGCCAGTAGGCTTAGCGGGAGGCGTAGCACAGATACGCAGTATTTT.

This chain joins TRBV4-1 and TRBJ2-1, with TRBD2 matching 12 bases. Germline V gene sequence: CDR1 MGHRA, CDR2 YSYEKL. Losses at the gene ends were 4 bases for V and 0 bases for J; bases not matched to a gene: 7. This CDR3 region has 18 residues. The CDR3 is CASSPGLAGWSSYNEQFF. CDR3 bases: TGCGCCAGCAGCCCGGGACTAGCGGGTTGGAGCTCCTACAATGAGCAGTTCTTC.

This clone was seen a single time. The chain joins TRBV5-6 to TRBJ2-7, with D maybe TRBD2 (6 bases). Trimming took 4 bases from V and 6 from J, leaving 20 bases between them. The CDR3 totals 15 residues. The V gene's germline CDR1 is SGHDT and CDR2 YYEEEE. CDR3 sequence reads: CASSSWVAALAEQYF. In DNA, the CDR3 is TGTGCCAGCAGCAGTTGGGTAGCGGCCCTTGCCGAGCAGTACTTC.

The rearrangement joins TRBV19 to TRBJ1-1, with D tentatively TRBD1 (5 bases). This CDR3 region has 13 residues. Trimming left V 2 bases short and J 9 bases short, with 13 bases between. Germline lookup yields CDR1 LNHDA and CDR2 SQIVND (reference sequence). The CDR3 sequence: CASSIRGVVKAFF. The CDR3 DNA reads TGTGCCAGTAGTATAAGGGGCGTAGTAAAAGCTTTCTTT.

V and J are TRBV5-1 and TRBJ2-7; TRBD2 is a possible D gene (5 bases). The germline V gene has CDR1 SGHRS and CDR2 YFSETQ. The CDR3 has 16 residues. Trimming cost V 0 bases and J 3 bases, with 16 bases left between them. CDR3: CASSLAFREFGYEQYF. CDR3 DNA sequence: TGCGCCAGCAGCTTGGCCTTTAGGGAGTTTGGCTACGAGCAGTACTTC.

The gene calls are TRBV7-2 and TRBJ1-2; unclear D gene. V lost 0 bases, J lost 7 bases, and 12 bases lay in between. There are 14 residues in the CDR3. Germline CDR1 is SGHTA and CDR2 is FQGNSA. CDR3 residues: CASSLAPPSGGYTF. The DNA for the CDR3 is TGTGCCAGCAGCTTAGCGCCCCCTTCGGGTGGCTACACCTTC.

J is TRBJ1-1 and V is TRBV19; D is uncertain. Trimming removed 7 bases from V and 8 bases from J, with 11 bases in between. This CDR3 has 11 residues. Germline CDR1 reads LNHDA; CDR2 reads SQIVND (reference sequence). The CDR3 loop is CASTRLTEAFF. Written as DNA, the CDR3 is TGTGCCAGTACCCGACTGACCGAAGCTTTCTTT. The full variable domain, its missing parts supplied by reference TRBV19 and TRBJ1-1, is DGGITQSPKYLFRKEGQNVTLSCEQNLNHDAMYWYRQDPGQGLRLIYYSQIVNDFQKGDIAEGYSVSREKKESFPLTVTSAQKNPTAFYLCASTRLTEAFFGQGTRLTVV.

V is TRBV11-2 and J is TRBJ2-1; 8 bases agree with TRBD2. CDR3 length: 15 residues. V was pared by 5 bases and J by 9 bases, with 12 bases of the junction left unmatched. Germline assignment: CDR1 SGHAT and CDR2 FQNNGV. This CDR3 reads CASSPSRGRGAEQFF. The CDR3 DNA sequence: TGTGCCAGCAGCCCCAGCCGGGGGCGGGGGGCTGAGCAGTTCTTC.

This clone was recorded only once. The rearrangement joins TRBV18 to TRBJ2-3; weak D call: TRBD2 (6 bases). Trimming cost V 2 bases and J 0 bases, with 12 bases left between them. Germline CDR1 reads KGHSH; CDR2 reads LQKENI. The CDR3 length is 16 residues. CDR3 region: CASSPVLAASTDTQYF. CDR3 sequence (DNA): TGTGCCAGCTCACCAGTATTAGCGGCTAGCACAGATACGCAGTATTTT. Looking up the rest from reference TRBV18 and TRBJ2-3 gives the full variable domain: NAGVMQNPRHLVRRRGQEARLRCSPMKGHSHVYWYRQLPEEGLKFMVYLQKENIIDESGMPKERFSAEFPKEGPSILRIQQVVRGDSAAYFCASSPVLAASTDTQYFGPGTRLTVL.

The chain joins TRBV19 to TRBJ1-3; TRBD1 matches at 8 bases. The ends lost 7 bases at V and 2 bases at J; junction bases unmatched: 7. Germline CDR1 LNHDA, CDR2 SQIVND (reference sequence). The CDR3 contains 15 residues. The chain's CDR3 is CASTDRAAAGNTIYF. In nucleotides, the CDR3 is TGTGCCAGTACGGACAGGGCAGCCGCTGGAAACACCATATATTTT.

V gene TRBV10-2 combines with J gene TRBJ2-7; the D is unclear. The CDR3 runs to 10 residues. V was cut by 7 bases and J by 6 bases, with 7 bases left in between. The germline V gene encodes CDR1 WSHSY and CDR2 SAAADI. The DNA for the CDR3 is TGCGCCAGCAAGAGGTTCGAGCAGTACTTC. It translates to CASKRFEQYF.

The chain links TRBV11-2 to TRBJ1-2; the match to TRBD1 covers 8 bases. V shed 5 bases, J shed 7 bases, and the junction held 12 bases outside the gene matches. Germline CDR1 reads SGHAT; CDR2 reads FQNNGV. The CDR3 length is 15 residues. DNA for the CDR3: TGTGCCAGCAGCCCGGAGGACAGGGTTGGCGCTGGCTACACCTTC. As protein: CASSPEDRVGAGYTF.

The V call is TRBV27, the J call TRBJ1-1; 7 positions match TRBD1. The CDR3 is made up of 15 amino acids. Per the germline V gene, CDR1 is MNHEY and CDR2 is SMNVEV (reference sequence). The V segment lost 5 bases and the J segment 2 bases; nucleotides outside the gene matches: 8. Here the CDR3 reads CASSPTGQINTEAFF. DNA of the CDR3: TGTGCCAGCAGTCCCACGGGACAGATAAACACTGAAGCTTTCTTT.

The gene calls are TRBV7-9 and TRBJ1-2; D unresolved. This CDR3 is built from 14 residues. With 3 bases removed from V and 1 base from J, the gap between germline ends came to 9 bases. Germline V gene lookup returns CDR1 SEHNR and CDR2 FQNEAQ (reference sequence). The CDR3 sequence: CASSLAESNYGYTF. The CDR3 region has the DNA TGTGCCAGCAGCTTGGCGGAGAGTAACTATGGCTACACCTTC.

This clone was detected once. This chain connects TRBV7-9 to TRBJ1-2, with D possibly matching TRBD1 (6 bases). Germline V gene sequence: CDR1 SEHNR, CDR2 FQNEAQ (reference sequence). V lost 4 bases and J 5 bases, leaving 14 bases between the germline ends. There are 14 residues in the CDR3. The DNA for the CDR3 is TGTGCCAGCAGCTCAACAGGGTTTATTTATGGCTACACCTTC. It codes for CASSSTGFIYGYTF.

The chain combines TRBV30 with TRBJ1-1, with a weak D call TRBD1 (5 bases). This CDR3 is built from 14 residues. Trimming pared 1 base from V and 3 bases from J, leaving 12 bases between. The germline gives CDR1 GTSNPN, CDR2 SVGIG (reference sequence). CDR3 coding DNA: TGTGCCTGGAGTGATGGGGGGGGGTACACTGAAGCTTTCTTT. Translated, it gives CAWSDGGGYTEAFF.

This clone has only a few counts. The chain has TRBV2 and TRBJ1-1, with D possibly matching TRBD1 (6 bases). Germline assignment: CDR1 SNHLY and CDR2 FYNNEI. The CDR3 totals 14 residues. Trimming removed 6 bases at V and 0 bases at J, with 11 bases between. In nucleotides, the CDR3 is TGTGCCAGCAGAGAACAGGGAATGAACACTGAAGCTTTCTTT. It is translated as CASREQGMNTEAFF. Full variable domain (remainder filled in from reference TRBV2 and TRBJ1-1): EPEVTQTPSHQVTQMGQEVILRCVPISNHLYFYWYRQILGQKVEFLVSFYNNEISEKSEIFDDQFSVERPDGSNFTLKIRSTKLEDSAMYFCASREQGMNTEAFFGQGTRLTVV.

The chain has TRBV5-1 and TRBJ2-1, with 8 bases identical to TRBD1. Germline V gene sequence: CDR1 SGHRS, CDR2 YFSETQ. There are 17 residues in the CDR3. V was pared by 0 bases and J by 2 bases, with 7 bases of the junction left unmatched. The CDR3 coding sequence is TGCGCCAGCAGCTTGGCCTCTGACAGGGGCGCCTACAATGAGCAGTTCTTC. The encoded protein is CASSLASDRGAYNEQFF.

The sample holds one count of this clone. Written as DNA, the CDR3 is TGTGCCAGCAGCTTAGCCGGGACTAGTAAGACTGAGCAGTTCTTC. Its translation is CASSLAGTSKTEQFF. The gene calls are TRBV11-3 and TRBJ2-1; 8 nucleotides agree with TRBD2. The CDR3 totals 15 residues. Germline loops: CDR1 SGHNT, CDR2 YENEEA. V gave up 1 base and J gave up 9 bases; unmatched junction bases: 8.

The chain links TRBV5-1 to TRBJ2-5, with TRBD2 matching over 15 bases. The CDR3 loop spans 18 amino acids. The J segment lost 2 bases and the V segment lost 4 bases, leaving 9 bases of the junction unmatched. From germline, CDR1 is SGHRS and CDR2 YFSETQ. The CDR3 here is CASSRGTSGRPGQETQYF. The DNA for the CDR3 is TGCGCCAGCAGCAGGGGGACTAGCGGGAGGCCGGGGCAAGAGACCCAGTACTTC.

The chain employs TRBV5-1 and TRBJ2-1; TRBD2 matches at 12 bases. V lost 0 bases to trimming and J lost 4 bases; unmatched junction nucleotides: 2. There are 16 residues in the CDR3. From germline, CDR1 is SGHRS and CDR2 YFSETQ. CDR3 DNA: TGCGCCAGCAGCTTGGGTCTAGCGGGAGGGTACAATGAGCAGTTCTTC. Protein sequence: CASSLGLAGGYNEQFF.